This TCR beta chain was profiled in a study of prognosis after radiotherapy for stage I lung cancer. This CDR3 region has 16 residues. The germline CDR1 and CDR2 sequences are MNHNS and SASEGT. With 1 base removed from V and 3 bases from J, the gap between germline ends came to 12 bases. From genomic DNA, two-round multiplex PCR was used to amplify TCR beta CDR3. The first PCR round targeted every TRBV and TRBJ gene with specific primers. Universal primers were used in the second round of PCR. TCRdb called the multiplex PCR reads again in MiXCR, with one record for every CDR3 protein. The data show 30,000 to 40,000 distinct CDR3 sequences, around a third seen once.

The sequencing used PBMCs, collected before or after stereotactic body radiation therapy (not recorded which). This clonotype was obtained from a donor aged 50 or older with non-small cell lung cancer. The chain is built from TRBV6-1 and TRBJ2-2; weak D call: TRBD2 (6 bases). The CDR3 bases are TGTGCCAGCAGTGAAGGGGCTAGCGTGGACACCGGGGAGCTGTTTTTT. Translated: CASSEGASVDTGELFF.